This TCR beta chain emerged from a study of post-analysis software for immune sequencing data. The study, taken as a whole, reports: When the samples were clustered directly with F measure, those that had been prepared in the same batch showed strong co-clustering. Those with multiple sclerosis, the patient group, showed significantly lower normalized Chao1 diversity than controls. There were a few TRBV segments more frequent in patients than controls, and TRBV5-6, TRBV5-1 and TRBV20-1 were among them.

Turning to this clonotype: The antigen is not known.

Unique molecular identifiers had been added to the TCR beta cDNA libraries. Each sample of roughly 0.9 to 11 million input T cells yielded 500,000 or so cDNA molecules, so each molecule approximated one T cell. MiXCR was run by TCRdb on the PCR reads, yielding one entry per CDR3 protein. The profile covers about 820,000 distinct CDR3 sequences, with approximately 50% appearing a single time and approximately 4.5% taken by the ten largest. V lost 2 bases, J lost 0 bases, and 12 bases stayed unmatched. This CDR3 region has 18 residues. From germline, CDR1 is MNHEY and CDR2 SVGAGI. The genes are TRBV6-5 and TRBJ2-7, with TRBD1 identical over 8 bases. The sequence came from a girl aged 5-17 years with multiple sclerosis. Sequenced: blood. CDR3 amino acids: CASSYRAGGSSDSYEQYF. The CDR3 DNA sequence: TGTGCCAGCAGTTACAGGGCAGGGGGCTCCTCTGACTCCTACGAGCAGTACTTC.